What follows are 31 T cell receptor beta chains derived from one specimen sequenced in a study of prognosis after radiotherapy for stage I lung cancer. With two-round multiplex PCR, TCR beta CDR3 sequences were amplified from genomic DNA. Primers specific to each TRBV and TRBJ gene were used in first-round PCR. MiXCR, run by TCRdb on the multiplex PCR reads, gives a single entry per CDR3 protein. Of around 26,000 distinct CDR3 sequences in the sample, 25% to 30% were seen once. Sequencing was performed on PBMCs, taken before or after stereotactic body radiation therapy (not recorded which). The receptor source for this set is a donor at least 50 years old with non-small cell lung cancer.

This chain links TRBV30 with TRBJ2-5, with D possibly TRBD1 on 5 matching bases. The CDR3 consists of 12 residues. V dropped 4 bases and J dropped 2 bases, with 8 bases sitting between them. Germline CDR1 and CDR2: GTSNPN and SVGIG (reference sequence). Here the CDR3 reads CAWTSGQETQYF. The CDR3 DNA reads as TGTGCCTGGACCTCAGGGCAAGAGACCCAGTACTTC.

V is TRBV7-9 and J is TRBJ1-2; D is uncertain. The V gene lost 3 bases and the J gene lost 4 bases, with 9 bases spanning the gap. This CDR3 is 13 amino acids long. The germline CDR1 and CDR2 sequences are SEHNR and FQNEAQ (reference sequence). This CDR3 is CASSLARSYGYTF. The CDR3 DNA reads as TGTGCCAGCAGCTTGGCCCGGTCCTATGGCTACACCTTC.

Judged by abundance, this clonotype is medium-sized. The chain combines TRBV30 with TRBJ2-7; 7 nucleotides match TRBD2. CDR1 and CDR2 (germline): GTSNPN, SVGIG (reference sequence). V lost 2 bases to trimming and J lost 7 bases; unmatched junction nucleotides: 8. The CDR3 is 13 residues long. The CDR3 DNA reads TGTGCCTGGAGTATACAACTAGCGAGGGAGCAGTACTTC. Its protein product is CAWSIQLAREQYF.

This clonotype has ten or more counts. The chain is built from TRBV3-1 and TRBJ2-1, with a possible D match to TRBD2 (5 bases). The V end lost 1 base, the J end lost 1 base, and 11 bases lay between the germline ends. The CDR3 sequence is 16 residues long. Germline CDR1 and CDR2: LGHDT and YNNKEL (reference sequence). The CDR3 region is CASSQADRGSYNEQFF. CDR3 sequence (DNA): TGTGCCAGCAGCCAAGCAGATAGAGGGTCCTACAATGAGCAGTTCTTC.

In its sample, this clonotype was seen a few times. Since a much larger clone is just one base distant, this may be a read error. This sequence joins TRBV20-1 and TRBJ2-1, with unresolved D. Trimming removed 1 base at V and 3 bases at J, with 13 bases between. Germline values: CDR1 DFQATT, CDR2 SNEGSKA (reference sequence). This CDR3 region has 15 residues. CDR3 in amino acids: CSARALGTFYNEQFF. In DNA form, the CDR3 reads TGCAGTGCTAGAGCTCTCGGTACCTTCTACAATGAGCAGTTCTTC.

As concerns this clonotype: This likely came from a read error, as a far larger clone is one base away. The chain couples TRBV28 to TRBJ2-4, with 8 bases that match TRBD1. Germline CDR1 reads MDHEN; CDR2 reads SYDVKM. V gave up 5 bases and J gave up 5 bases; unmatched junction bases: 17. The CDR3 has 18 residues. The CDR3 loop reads CASSEVAGSGGRENIQYF. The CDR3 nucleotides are TGTGCCAGCAGTGAAGTTGCGGGCTCAGGGGGCCGGGAAAACATTCAGTACTTC.

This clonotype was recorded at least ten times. The CDR3, as DNA: TGTGCCAGCAGCTTAGGGGGCACAGATACGCAGTATTTT. Translated: CASSLGGTDTQYF. This chain joins TRBV7-9 and TRBJ2-3; no clear D. Deletions cut 1 base from V and 1 base from J, with 3 bases between. The germline CDR1 and CDR2 sequences are SEHNR and FQNEAQ (reference sequence). This CDR3 contains 13 residues.

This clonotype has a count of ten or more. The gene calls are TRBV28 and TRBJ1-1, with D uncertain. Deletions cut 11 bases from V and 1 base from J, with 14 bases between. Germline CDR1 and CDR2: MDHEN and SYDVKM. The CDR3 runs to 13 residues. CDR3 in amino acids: CASKRRENTEAFF. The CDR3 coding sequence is TGTGCCTCTAAAAGACGGGAGAACACTGAAGCTTTCTTT.

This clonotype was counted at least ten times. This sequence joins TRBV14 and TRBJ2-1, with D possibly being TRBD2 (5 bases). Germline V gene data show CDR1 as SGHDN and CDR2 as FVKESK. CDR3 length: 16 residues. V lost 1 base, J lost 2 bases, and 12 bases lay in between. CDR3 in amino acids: CASSQGLSGPYNEQFF. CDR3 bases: TGTGCCAGCAGCCAAGGTCTCAGCGGCCCCTACAATGAGCAGTTCTTC.

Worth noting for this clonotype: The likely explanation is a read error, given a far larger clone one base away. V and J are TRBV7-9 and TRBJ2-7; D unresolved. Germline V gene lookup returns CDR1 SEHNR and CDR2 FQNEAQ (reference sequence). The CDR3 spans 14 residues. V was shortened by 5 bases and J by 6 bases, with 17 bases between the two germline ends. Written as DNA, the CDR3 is TGTGCCAGCAGCCCTAAAGTCGGATCGGGCGAGCAGTACTTC. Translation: CASSPKVGSGEQYF.

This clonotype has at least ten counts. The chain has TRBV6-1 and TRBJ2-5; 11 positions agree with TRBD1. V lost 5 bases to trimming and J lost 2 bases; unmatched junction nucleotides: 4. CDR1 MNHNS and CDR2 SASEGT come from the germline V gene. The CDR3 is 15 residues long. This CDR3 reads CASSKDRGLQETQYF. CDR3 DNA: TGTGCCAGCAGTAAGGACAGGGGGCTTCAAGAGACCCAGTACTTC.

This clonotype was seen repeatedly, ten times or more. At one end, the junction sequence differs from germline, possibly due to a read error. The chain's CDR3 is CSVWEGGNVLTF. CDR3 nucleotide sequence: TGCAGCGTTTGGGAAGGGGGCAACGTCCTGACTTTC. The chain joins TRBV29-1 to TRBJ2-6; D is possibly TRBD1 (6 bases). Germline CDR1 and CDR2: SQVTM and ANQGSEA. This CDR3 is built from 12 residues.

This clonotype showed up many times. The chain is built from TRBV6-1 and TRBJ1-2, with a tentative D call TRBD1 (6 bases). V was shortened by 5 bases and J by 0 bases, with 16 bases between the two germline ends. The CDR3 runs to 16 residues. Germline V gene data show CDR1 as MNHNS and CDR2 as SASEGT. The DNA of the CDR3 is TGTGCCAGCAGTACTCAGGGGAGCGGGGCTAACTATGGCTACACCTTC. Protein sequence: CASSTQGSGANYGYTF.

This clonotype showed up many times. The CDR3 DNA follows: TGTGCCAGCTCTCAGCGACCGGCCTCTGGAAACACCATATATTTT. This translates into CASSQRPASGNTIYF. The chain couples TRBV28 to TRBJ1-3, with D hard to call. The CDR3 loop spans 15 amino acids. Looked up from germline, CDR1 is MDHEN and CDR2 is SYDVKM. Trimming shortened V by 8 bases and J by 0 bases, and 14 bases separated the two germline ends.

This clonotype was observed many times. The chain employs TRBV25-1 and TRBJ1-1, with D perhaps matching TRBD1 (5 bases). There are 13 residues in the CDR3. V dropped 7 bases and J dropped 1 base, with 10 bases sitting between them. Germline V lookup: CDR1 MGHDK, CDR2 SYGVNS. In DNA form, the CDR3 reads TGTGCCAGCAATTACAGGAGGAACACTGAAGCTTTCTTT. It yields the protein CASNYRRNTEAFF. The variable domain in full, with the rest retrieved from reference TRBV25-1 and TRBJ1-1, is EADIYQTPRYLVIGTGKKITLECSQTMGHDKMYWYQQDPGMELHLIHYSYGVNSTEKGDLSSESTVSRIRTEHFPLTLESARPSHTSQYLCASNYRRNTEAFFGQGTRLTVV.

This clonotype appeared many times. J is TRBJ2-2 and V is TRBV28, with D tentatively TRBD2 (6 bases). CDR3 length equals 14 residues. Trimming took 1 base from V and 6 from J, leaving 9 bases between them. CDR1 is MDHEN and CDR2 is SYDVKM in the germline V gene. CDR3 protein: CASSLSEGSGELFF. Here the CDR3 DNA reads TGTGCCAGCAGTTTATCGGAGGGGTCCGGGGAGCTGTTTTTT. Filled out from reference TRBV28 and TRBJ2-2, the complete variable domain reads DVKVTQSSRYLVKRTGEKVFLECVQDMDHENMFWYRQDPGLGLRLIYFSYDVKMKEKGDIPEGYSVSREKKERFSLILESASTNQTSMYLCASSLSEGSGELFFGEGSRLTVL.

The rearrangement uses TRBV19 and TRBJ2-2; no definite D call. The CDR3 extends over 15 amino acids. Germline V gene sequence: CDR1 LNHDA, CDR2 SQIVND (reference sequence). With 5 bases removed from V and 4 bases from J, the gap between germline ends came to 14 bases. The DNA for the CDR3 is TGTGCCAGTAGTTTGGGGTGTTTGGTCACCGGGGAGCTGTTTTTT. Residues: CASSLGCLVTGELFF. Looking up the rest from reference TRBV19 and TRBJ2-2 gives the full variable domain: DGGITQSPKYLFRKEGQNVTLSCEQNLNHDAMYWYRQDPGQGLRLIYYSQIVNDFQKGDIAEGYSVSREKKESFPLTVTSAQKNPTAFYLCASSLGCLVTGELFFGEGSRLTVL.

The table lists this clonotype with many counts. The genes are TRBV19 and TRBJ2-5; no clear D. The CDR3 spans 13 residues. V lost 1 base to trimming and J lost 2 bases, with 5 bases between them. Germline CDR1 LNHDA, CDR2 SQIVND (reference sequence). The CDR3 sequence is CASSIAGQETQYF. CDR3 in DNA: TGTGCCAGTAGTATAGCTGGGCAAGAGACCCAGTACTTC.

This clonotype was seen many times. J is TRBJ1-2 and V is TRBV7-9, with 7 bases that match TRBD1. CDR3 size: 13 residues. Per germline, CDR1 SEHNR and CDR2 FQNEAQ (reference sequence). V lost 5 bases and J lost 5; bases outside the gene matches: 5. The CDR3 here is CASSVGTDYGYTF. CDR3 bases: TGTGCCAGCAGCGTAGGGACAGATTATGGCTACACCTTC.

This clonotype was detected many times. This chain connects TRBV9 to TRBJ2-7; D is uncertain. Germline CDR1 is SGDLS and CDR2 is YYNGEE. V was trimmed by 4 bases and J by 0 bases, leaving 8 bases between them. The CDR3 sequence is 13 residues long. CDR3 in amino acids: CASSFEGSYEQYF. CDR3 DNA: TGTGCCAGCAGCTTCGAAGGCTCCTACGAGCAGTACTTC.

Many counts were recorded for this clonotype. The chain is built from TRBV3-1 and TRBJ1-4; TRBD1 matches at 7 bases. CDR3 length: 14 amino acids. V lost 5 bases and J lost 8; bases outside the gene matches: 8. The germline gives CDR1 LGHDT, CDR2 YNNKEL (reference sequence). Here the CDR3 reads CASSMTGRQEKLFF. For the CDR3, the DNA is TGTGCCAGCAGCATGACAGGGAGGCAGGAAAAACTGTTTTTT. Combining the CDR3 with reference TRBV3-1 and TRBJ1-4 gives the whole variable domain DTAVSQTPKYLVTQMGNDKSIKCEQNLGHDTMYWYKQDSKKFLKIMFSYNNKELIINETVPNRFSPKSPDKAHLNLHINSLELGDSAVYFCASSMTGRQEKLFFGSGTQLSVL.

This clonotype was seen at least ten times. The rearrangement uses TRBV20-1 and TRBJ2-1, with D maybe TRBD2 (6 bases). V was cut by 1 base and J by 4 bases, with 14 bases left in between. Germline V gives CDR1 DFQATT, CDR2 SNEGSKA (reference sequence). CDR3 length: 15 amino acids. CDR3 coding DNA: TGCAGTGCTAGAGGGAGGGAGCTCCCATACAATGAGCAGTTCTTC. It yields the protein CSARGRELPYNEQFF.

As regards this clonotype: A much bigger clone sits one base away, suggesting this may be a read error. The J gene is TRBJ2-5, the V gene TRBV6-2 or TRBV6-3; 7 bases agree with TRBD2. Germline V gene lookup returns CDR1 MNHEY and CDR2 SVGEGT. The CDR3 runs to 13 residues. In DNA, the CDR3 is TGTGCCAGCAGTTCCCTGGGGGGGGAGACCCATTACTTC. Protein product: CASSSLGGETHYF.

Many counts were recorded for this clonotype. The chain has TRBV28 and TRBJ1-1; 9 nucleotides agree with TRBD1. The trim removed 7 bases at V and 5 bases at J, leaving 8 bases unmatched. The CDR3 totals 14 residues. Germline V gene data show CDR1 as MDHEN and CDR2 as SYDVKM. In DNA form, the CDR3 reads TGTGCCAGCAAGGACACAGGGGGCGGAACTGAAGCTTTCTTT. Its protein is CASKDTGGGTEAFF.

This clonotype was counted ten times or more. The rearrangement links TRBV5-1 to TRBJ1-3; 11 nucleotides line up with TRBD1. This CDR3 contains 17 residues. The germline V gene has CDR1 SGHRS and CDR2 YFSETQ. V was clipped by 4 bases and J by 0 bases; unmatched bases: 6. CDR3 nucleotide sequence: TGCGCCAGCAGCCTGGGGACAGGGGGGTACTCTGGAAACACCATATATTTT. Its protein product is CASSLGTGGYSGNTIYF.

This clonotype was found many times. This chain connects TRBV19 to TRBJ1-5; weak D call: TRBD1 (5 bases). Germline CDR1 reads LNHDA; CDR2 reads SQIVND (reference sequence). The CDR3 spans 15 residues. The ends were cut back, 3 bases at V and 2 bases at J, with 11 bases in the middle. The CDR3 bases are TGTGCCAGTAGTATTGTAGGGGACGGCAATCAGCCCCAGCATTTT. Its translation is CASSIVGDGNQPQHF.

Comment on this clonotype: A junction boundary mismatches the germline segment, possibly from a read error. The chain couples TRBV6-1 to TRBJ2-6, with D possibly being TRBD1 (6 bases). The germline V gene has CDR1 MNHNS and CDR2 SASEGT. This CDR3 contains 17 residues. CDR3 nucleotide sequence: TGTGCCAGCACCCAACAGGGATTGAGCTCTGGGGCCAACGTCATGAATTTC. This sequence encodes CASTQQGLSSGANVMNF.

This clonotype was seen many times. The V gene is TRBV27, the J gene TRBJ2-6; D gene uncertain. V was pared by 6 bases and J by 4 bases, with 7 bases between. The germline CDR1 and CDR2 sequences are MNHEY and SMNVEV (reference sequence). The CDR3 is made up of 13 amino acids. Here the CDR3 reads CASSPLGANVLTF. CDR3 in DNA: TGTGCCAGCAGCCCGTTAGGGGCCAACGTCCTGACTTTC.

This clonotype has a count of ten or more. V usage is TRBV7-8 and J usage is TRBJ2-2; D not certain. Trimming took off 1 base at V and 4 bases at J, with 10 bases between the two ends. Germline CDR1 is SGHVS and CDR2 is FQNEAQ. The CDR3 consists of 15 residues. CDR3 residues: CASSLVASATGELFF. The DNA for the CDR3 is TGTGCCAGCAGCTTAGTTGCTTCCGCCACCGGGGAGCTGTTTTTT. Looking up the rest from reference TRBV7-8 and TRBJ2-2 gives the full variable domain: GAGVSQSPRYKVAKRGQDVALRCDPISGHVSLFWYQQALGQGPEFLTYFQNEAQLDKSGLPSDRFFAERPEGSVSTLKIQRTQQEDSAVYLCASSLVASATGELFFGEGSRLTVL.

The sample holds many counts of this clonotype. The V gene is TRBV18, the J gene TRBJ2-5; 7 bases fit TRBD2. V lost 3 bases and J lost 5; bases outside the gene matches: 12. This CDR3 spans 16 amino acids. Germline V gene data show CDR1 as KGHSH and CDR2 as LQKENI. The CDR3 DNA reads TGTGCCAGCTCACCCGCTAGCGGAGGACCAGGGGAGACCCAGTACTTC. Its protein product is CASSPASGGPGETQYF.

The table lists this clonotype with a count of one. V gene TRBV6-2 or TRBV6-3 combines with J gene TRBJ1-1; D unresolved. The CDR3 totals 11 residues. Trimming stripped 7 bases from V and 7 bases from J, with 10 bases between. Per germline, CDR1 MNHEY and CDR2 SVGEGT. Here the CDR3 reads CASIPGIEAFF. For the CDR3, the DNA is TGTGCCAGCATCCCAGGTATTGAAGCTTTCTTT.